Presented here are 14 T cell receptor beta chains from one specimen sequenced in a study of T-cell memory formation after mild COVID-19. MiXCR, applied by TCRdb to the 5' RACE reads, yields one record per CDR3 protein. The data hold 450,000 to 700,000 distinct CDR3 sequences, with more than 15% observed a single time. Sequencing input: PBMCs or a T cell subset sorted from them (not recorded which). These receptors all stem from an adult woman who had mild COVID-19 (a few samples of this study predate the infection). Cell type and time point are not known.

V gene TRBV20-1 combines with J gene TRBJ2-7; 9 nucleotides agree with TRBD2. V was pared by 0 bases and J by 5 bases, with 11 bases of the junction left unmatched. The CDR3 consists of 16 residues. Looked up from germline, CDR1 is DFQATT and CDR2 is SNEGSKA (reference sequence). CDR3 in amino acids: CSARDLLAGGPHEQYF. The CDR3 DNA sequence: TGCAGTGCTAGAGATCTATTGGCGGGGGGGCCCCACGAGCAGTACTTC.

This clonotype appeared a few times. The chain uses TRBV7-2 and TRBJ1-1, with 12 nucleotides matching TRBD1. This CDR3 spans 14 amino acids. V dropped 5 bases and J dropped 11; count of bases not matched to a gene: 9. CDR1 is SGHTA and CDR2 is FQGNSA in the germline V gene. The CDR3: CASSPGQGASGAFF. CDR3 bases: TGTGCCAGCAGCCCGGGACAGGGGGCGTCCGGGGCTTTCTTT.

This clonotype was seen more than once but under ten times. The genes are TRBV6-2 or TRBV6-3 and TRBJ2-7; 12 bases match TRBD2. The germline CDR1 and CDR2 sequences are MNHEY and SVGEGT. J gave up 4 bases and V 6 bases, and 7 bases lay outside the gene matches. This CDR3 spans 15 amino acids. In DNA form, the CDR3 reads TGTGCCAGCAGATCAAGGACTAGCGGGATTTACGAGCAGTACTTC. Translated: CASRSRTSGIYEQYF.

There are a few counts of this clonotype. V usage is TRBV30 and J usage is TRBJ2-1; D is possibly TRBD1 (5 bases). Between the trimmed V and J ends, which lost 1 base and 13 bases, there was a span of 14 bases. Per the germline V gene, CDR1 is GTSNPN and CDR2 is SVGIG (reference sequence). The CDR3 is 12 residues long. The DNA for the CDR3 is TGTGCCTGGAGTGACGTGACAGACGTTCAGTTCTTC. This codes for CAWSDVTDVQFF.

This clonotype was counted between two and nine times. V gene TRBV7-6 combines with J gene TRBJ2-3; 12 positions match TRBD2. The germline V gene encodes CDR1 SGHVS and CDR2 FNYEAQ. The CDR3 covers 18 residues. V was pared by 1 base and J by 0 bases, with 5 bases of the junction left unmatched. The DNA of the CDR3 is TGTGCCAGCAGCTTAGGACTAGCGGGAGCGACTAGCACAGATACGCAGTATTTT. It is translated as CASSLGLAGATSTDTQYF.

This clonotype was counted between two and nine times. V usage is TRBV6-2 or TRBV6-3 and J usage is TRBJ1-1; D unresolved. Germline V gives CDR1 MNHEY, CDR2 SVGEGT. The CDR3 has 14 amino acids. V shed 2 bases and J shed 0 bases, with 7 bases lying between them. CDR3 nucleotide sequence: TGTGCCAGCAGTTACGAGGTAATGAACACTGAAGCTTTCTTT. Encoded protein: CASSYEVMNTEAFF.

This clonotype was observed many times. The V and J genes are TRBV5-1 and TRBJ1-5, with 7 positions matching TRBD1. Germline V gene sequence: CDR1 SGHRS, CDR2 YFSETQ. The CDR3 length is 13 residues. J gave up 4 bases and V 3 bases, and 1 base lay outside the gene matches. CDR3 residues: CASSWGQNQPQHF. The CDR3 DNA sequence: TGCGCCAGCAGCTGGGGACAGAATCAGCCCCAGCATTTT. The full variable domain, its missing parts supplied by reference TRBV5-1 and TRBJ1-5, is KAGVTQTPRYLIKTRGQQVTLSCSPISGHRSVSWYQQTPGQGLQFLFEYFSETQRNKGNFPGRFSGRQFSNSRSEMNVSTLELGDSALYLCASSWGQNQPQHFGDGTRLSIL.

This clonotype was observed a few times. The chain combines TRBV5-1 with TRBJ2-5; 9 bases are a match to TRBD2. This CDR3 has 16 residues. With V trimmed by 4 bases and J by 0 bases, 7 bases remained unmatched. In germline, CDR1 is SGHRS, CDR2 YFSETQ. Here the CDR3 reads CASSVGLAGDQETQYF. In DNA, the CDR3 is TGCGCCAGCAGCGTCGGTTTAGCGGGGGACCAAGAGACCCAGTACTTC.

The chain recombines TRBV6-4 with TRBJ1-6; D uncertain. The CDR3 extends over 14 amino acids. V lost 6 bases, J lost 7 bases, and 13 bases lay in between. The germline gives CDR1 MRHNA, CDR2 SNTAGT. The CDR3 loop reads CASRGPGGNSPLHF. Here the CDR3 DNA reads TGTGCCAGCAGAGGACCCGGAGGCAATTCACCCCTCCACTTT.

This clonotype appeared a few times. The chain uses TRBV2 and TRBJ1-2, with D unclear. CDR3 length: 13 residues. Germline values: CDR1 SNHLY, CDR2 FYNNEI. Trimming left V 1 base short and J 5 bases short, with 8 bases between. In DNA form, the CDR3 reads TGTGCCAGCAGTGAAGGGGCAGCGTATGGCTACACCTTC. Protein: CASSEGAAYGYTF.

The CDR3 spells CAWSVLRNTGELFF. As DNA, the CDR3 is TGTGCCTGGAGTGTACTTCGTAACACCGGGGAGCTGTTTTTT. This chain uses TRBV30 with TRBJ2-2; D gene unclear. Trimming stripped 0 bases from V and 2 bases from J, with 7 bases between. The CDR3 has 14 residues. The germline CDR1 and CDR2 sequences are GTSNPN and SVGIG (reference sequence). The full variable domain, rest sourced from reference TRBV30 and TRBJ2-2, is SQTIHQWPATLVQPVGSPLSLECTVEGTSNPNLYWYRQAAGRGLQLLFYSVGIGQISSEVPQNLSASRPQDRQFILSSKKLLLSDSGFYLCAWSVLRNTGELFFGEGSRLTVL.

The chain employs TRBV27 and TRBJ2-7, with 9 positions matching TRBD1. Germline V gene data show CDR1 as MNHEY and CDR2 as SMNVEV (reference sequence). The CDR3 extends over 14 amino acids. Trimming at V came to 2 bases and at J to 5 bases, leaving 4 bases not matched to a gene. The CDR3 nucleotides read TGTGCCAGCAGTTTAGGACAGGGGTTCCACGAGCAGTACTTC. Its translation is CASSLGQGFHEQYF.

In this sample, this clonotype turned up a few times. The chain couples TRBV5-1 to TRBJ2-5; D not resolved. The CDR3 covers 15 residues. The germline V and J ends were trimmed by 5 bases and 4 bases, with 18 bases remaining between them. Germline lookup yields CDR1 SGHRS and CDR2 YFSETQ. The CDR3 nucleotides read TGCGCCAGCAGTTCCTATGCCGGTGATGTAGAGACCCAGTACTTC. This sequence encodes CASSSYAGDVETQYF.

This clonotype appeared a few times. The V gene is TRBV15, the J gene TRBJ2-4; D is unresolved. V was shortened by 6 bases and J by 3 bases, with 12 bases between the two germline ends. Germline CDR1 is LNHNV and CDR2 is YYDKDF (reference sequence). The CDR3 sequence is 14 residues long. The CDR3 DNA reads TGTGCCACCAGGGCTCCTTGGGGCAAAAACATTCAGTACTTC. Its translation is CATRAPWGKNIQYF.